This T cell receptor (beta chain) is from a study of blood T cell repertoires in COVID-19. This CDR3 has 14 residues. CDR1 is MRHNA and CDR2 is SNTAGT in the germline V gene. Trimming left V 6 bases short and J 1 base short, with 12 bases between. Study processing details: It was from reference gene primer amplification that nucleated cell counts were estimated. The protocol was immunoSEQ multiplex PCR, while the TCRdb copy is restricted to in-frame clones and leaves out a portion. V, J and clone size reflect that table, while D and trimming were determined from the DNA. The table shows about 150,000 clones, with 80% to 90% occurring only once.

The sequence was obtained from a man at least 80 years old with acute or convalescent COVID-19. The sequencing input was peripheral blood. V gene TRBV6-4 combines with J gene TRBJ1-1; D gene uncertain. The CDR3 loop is CASRSTSENTEAFF. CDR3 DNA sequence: TGTGCCAGCAGGAGCACAAGCGAGAACACTGAAGCTTTCTTT.